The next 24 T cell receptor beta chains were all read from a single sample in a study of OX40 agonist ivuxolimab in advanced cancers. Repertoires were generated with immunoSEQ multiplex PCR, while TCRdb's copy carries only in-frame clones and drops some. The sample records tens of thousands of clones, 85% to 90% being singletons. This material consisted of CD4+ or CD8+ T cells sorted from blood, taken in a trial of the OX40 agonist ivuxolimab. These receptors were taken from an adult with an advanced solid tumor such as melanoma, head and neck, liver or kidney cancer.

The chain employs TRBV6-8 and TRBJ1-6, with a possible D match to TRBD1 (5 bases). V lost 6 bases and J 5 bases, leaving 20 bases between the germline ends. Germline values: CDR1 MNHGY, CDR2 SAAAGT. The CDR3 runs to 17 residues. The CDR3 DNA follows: TGTGCCAGCAGCGGTCGTTGGGGACTTGAGAATAATTCACCCCTCCACTTT. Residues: CASSGRWGLENNSPLHF.

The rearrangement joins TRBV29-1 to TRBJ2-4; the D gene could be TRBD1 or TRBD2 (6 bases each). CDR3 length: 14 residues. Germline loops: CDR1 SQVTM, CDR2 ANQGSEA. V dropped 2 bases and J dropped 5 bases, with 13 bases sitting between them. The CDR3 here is CSVEWRGAQNIQYF. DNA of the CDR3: TGCAGCGTTGAATGGAGGGGGGCTCAAAACATTCAGTACTTC.

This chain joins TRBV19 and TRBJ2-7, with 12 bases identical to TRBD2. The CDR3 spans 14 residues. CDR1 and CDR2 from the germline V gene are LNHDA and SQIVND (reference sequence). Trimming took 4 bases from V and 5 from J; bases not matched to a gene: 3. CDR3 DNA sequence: TGTGCCAGTAGTAAACTAGCGGGAGGTCACGAGCAGTACTTC. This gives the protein CASSKLAGGHEQYF.

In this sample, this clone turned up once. The CDR3 DNA follows: TGCAGCGCCCAAGGGGACAGGGACCTCAATGAGCAGTTCTTC. It translates to CSAQGDRDLNEQFF. The V call is TRBV29-1, the J call TRBJ2-1; TRBD1 aligns across 9 bases. Germline-derived CDR1 and CDR2 are SQVTM and ANQGSEA. V trimming: 7 bases; J trimming: 6 bases; junction bases outside the gene matches: 10. The CDR3 covers 14 residues.

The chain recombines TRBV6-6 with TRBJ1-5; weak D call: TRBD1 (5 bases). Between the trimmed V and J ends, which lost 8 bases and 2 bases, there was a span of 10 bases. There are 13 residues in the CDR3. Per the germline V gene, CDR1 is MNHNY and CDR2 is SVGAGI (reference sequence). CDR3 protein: CASGQGGNQPQHF. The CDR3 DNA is TGTGCCAGCGGCCAGGGAGGCAATCAGCCCCAGCATTTT.

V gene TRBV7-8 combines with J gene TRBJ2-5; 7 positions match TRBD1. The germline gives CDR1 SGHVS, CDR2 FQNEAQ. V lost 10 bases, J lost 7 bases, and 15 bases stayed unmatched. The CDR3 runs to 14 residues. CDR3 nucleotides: TGTGCCACATCTATTAGGGACAGCGTGGGGACCCAGTACTTC. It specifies CATSIRDSVGTQYF.

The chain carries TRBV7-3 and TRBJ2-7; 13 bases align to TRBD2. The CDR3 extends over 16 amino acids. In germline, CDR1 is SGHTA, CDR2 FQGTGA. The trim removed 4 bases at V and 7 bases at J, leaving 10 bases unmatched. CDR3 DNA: TGTGCCAGCAGCTCCGGCTTGGGACTAGCGGGACCAGAGCAGTACTTC. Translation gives CASSSGLGLAGPEQYF.

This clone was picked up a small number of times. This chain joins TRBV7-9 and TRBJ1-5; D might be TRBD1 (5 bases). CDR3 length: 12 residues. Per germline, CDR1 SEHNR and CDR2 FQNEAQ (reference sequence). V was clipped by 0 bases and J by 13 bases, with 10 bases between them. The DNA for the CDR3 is TGTGCCAGCAGCTTAGCGGGGCAGGCACAGCATTTT. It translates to CASSLAGQAQHF.

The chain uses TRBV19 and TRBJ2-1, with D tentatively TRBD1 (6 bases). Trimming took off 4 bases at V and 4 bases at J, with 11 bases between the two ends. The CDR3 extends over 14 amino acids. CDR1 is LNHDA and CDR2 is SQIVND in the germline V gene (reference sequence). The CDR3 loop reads CASSTSDRYNEQFF. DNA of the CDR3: TGTGCCAGTAGTACGTCGGACAGATACAATGAGCAGTTCTTC.

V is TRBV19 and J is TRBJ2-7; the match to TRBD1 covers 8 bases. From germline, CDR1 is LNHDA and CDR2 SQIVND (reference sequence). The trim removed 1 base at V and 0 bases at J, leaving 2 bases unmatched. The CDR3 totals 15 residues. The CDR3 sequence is CASSIGQGASYEQYF. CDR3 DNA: TGTGCCAGTAGTATAGGGCAGGGGGCCTCCTACGAGCAGTACTTC.

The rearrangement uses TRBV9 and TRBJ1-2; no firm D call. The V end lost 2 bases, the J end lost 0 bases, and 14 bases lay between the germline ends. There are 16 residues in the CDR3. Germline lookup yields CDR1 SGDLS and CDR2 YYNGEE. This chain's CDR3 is CASSVAAESANYGYTF. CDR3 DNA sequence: TGTGCCAGCAGCGTTGCGGCGGAGTCAGCTAACTATGGCTACACCTTC.

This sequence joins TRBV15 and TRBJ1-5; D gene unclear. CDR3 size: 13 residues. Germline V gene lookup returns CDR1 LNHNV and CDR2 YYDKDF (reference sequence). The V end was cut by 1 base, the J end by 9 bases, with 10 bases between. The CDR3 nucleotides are TGTGCCACCAGCAGAGGCTCGGACGGGCCCCAGCATTTT. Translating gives CATSRGSDGPQHF.

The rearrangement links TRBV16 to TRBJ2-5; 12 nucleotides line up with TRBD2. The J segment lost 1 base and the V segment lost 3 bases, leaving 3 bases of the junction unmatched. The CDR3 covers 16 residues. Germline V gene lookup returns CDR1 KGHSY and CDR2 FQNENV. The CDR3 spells CASSQTSGGVQETQYF. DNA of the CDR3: TGTGCCAGCAGCCAGACTAGCGGGGGAGTCCAAGAGACCCAGTACTTC.

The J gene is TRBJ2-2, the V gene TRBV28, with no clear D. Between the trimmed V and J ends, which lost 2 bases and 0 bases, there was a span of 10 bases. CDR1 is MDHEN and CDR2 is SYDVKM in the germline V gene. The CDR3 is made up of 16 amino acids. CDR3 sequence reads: CASSLIAAPNTGELFF. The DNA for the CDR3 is TGTGCCAGCAGTTTAATTGCGGCGCCGAACACCGGGGAGCTGTTTTTT.

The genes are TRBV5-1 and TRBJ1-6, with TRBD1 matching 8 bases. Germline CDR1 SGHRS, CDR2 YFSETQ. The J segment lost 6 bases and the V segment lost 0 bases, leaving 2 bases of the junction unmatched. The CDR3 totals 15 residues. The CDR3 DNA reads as TGCGCCAGCAGCTTGGCGACAGGGGTTAATTCACCCCTCCACTTT. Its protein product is CASSLATGVNSPLHF.

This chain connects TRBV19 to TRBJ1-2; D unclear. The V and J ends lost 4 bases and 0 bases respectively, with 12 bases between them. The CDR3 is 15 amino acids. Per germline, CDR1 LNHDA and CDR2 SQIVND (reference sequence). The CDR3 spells CASSNTVLTNYGYTF. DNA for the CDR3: TGTGCCAGTAGTAACACCGTACTGACTAACTATGGCTACACCTTC.

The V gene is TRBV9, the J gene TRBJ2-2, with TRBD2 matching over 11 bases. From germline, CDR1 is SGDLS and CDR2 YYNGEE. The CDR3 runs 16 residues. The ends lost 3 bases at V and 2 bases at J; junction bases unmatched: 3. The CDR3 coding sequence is TGTGCCAGCAGCGGGGGACTAGCGGACAACACCGGGGAGCTGTTTTTT. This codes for CASSGGLADNTGELFF.

The CDR3 DNA is TGCGCCAGCAGCTTGGAGGTTATGGGAGATACGCAGTATTTT. Translated: CASSLEVMGDTQYF. The chain uses TRBV5-1 and TRBJ2-3; D is unclear. Germline CDR1 and CDR2: SGHRS and YFSETQ. Trimming removed 0 bases from V and 5 bases from J, with 10 bases in between. The CDR3 loop spans 14 amino acids.

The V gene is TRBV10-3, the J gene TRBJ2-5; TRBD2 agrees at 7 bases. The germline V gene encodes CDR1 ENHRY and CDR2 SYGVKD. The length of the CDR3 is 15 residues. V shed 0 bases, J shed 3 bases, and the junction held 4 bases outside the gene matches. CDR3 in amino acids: CAISESFLAEETQYF. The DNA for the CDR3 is TGTGCCATCAGTGAGTCGTTTCTAGCGGAAGAGACCCAGTACTTC.

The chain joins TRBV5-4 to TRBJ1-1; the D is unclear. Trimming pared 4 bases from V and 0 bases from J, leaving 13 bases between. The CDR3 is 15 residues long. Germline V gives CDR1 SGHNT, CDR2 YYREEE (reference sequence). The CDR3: CASSAKQNLNTEAFF. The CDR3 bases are TGTGCCAGCAGCGCCAAACAGAACTTGAACACTGAAGCTTTCTTT.

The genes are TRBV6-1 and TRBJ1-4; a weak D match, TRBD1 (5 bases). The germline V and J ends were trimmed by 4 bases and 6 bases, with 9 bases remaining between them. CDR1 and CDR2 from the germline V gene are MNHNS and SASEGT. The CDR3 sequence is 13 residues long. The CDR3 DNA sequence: TGTGCCAGCAGTGTAAGGGGTGATGAAAAACTGTTTTTT. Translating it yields CASSVRGDEKLFF.

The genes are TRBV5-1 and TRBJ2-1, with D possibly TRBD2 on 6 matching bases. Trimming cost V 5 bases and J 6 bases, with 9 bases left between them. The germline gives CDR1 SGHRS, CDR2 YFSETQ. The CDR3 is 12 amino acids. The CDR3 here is CASSSGGNEQFF. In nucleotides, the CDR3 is TGCGCCAGCAGTAGCGGCGGCAATGAGCAGTTCTTC.

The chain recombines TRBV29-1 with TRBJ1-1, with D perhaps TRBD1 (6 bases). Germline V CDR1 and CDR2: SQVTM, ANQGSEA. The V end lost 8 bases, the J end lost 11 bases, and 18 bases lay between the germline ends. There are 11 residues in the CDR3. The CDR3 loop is CSSGGGGGAFF. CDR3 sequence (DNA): TGCAGCTCCGGGGGGGGCGGAGGGGCTTTCTTT. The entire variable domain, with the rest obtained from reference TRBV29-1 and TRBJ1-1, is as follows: SAVISQKPSRDICQRGTSLTIQCQVDSQVTMMFWYRQQPGQSLTLIATANQGSEATYESGFVIDKFPISRPNLTFSTLTVSNMSPEDSSIYLCSSGGGGGAFFGQGTRLTVV.

The CDR3 nucleotides are TGTGCCAGCAGCTTAGCGGGCGTGGCGGGAAACACCATATATTTT. This encodes CASSLAGVAGNTIYF. The J gene is TRBJ1-3, the V gene TRBV7-9; D is uncertain. The germline V gene has CDR1 SEHNR and CDR2 FQNEAQ (reference sequence). V was cut by 0 bases and J by 4 bases, with 10 bases left in between. This CDR3 is 15 amino acids long.